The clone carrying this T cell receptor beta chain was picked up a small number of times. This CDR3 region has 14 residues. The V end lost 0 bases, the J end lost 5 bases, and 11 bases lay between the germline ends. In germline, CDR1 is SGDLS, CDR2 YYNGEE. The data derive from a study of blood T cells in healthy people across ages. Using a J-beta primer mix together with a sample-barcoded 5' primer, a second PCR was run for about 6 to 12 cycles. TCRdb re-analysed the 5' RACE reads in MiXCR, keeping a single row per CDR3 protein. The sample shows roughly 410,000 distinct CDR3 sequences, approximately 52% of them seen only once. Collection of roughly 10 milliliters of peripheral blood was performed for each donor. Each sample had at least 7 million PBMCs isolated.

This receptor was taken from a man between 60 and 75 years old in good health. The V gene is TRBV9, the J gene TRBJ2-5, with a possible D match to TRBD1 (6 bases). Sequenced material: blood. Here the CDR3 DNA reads TGTGCCAGCAGCGTAGGAGGGGGTGATGAGACCCAGTACTTC. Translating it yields CASSVGGGDETQYF. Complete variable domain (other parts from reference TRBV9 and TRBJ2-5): DSGVTQTPKHLITATGQRVTLRCSPRSGDLSVYWYQQSLDQGLQFLIQYYNGEERAKGNILERFSAQQFPDLHSELNLSSLELGDSALYFCASSVGGGDETQYFGPGTRLLVL.